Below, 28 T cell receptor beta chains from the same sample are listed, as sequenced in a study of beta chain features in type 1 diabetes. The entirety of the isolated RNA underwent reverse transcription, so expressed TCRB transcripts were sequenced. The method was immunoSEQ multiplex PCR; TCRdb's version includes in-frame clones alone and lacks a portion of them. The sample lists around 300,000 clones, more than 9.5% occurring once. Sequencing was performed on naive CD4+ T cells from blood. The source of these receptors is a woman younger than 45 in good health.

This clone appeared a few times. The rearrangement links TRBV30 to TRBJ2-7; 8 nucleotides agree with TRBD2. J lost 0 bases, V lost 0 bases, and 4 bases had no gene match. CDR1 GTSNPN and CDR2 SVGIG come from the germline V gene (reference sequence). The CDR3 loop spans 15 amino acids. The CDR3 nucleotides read TGTGCCTGGAGTGTTGGGCTAGCGGGCTCCTACGAGCAGTACTTC. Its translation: CAWSVGLAGSYEQYF.

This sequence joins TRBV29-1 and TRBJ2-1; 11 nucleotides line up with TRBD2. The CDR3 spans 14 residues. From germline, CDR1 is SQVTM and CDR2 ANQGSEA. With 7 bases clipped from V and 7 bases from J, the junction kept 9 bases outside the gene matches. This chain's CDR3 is CSATTSGRGNEQFF. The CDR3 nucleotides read TGCAGCGCTACAACTAGCGGGAGAGGGAATGAGCAGTTCTTC.

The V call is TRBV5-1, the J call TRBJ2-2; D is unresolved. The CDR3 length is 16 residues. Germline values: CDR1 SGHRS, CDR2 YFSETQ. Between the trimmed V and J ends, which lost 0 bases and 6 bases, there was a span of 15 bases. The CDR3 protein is CASSLVAVPVAGELFF. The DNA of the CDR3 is TGCGCCAGCAGCTTGGTGGCGGTCCCGGTAGCCGGGGAGCTGTTTTTT.

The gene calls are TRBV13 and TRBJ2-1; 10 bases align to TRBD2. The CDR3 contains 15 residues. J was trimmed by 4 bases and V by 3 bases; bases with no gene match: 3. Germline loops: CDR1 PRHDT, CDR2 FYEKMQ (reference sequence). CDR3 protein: CASSFKLAGYNEQFF. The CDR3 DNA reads TGTGCCAGCAGCTTCAAACTAGCGGGGTACAATGAGCAGTTCTTC.

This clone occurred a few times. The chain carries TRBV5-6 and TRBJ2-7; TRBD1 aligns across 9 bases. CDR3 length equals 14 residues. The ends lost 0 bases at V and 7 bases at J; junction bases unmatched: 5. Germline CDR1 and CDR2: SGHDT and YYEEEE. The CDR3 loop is CASSLVPGTGEQYF. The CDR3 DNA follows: TGTGCCAGCAGCTTGGTCCCCGGGACAGGGGAGCAGTACTTC.

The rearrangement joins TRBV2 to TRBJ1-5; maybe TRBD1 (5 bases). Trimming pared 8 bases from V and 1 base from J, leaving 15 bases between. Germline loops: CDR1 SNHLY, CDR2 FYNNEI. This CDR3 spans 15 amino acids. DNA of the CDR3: TGTGCCAGCGGGGGGGAGGGTCTAAGCAATCAGCCCCAGCATTTT. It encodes CASGGEGLSNQPQHF. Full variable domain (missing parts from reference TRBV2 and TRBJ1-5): EPEVTQTPSHQVTQMGQEVILRCVPISNHLYFYWYRQILGQKVEFLVSFYNNEISEKSEIFDDQFSVERPDGSNFTLKIRSTKLEDSAMYFCASGGEGLSNQPQHFGDGTRLSIL.

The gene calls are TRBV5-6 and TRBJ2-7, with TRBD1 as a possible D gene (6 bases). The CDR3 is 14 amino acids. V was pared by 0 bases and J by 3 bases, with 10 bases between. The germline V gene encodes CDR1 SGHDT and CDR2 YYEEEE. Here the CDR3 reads CASSLVDRYYEQYF. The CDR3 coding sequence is TGTGCCAGCAGCTTGGTTGACAGGTACTACGAGCAGTACTTC.

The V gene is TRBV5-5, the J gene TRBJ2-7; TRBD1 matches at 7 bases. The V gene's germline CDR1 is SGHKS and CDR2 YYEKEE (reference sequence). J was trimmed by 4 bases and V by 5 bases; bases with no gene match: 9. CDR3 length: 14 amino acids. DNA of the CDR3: TGTGCCAGCAGACGCCAGACAGGGTTTTACGAGCAGTACTTC. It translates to CASRRQTGFYEQYF.

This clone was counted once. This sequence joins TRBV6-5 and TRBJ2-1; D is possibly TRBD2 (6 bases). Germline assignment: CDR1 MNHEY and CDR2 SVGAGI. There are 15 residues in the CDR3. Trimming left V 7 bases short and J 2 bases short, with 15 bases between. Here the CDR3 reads CASKFSGRPYNEQFF. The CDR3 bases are TGTGCCAGCAAGTTTAGCGGTAGGCCCTACAATGAGCAGTTCTTC.

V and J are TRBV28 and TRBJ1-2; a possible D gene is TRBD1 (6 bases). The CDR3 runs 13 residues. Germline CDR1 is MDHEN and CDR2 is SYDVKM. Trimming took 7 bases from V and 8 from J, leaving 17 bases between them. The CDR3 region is CASTLQTGEGYTF. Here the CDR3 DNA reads TGTGCCAGCACCCTACAGACAGGCGAGGGCTACACCTTC.

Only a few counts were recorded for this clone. CDR3 region: CASTQIQGSSYEQYF. CDR3 DNA: TGTGCCAGCACTCAGATCCAGGGGAGCTCCTACGAGCAGTACTTC. The chain couples TRBV9 to TRBJ2-7; possible D gene TRBD1, 6 bases. The CDR3 extends over 15 amino acids. Trimming removed 6 bases at V and 0 bases at J, with 16 bases between. Germline V gene sequence: CDR1 SGDLS, CDR2 YYNGEE.

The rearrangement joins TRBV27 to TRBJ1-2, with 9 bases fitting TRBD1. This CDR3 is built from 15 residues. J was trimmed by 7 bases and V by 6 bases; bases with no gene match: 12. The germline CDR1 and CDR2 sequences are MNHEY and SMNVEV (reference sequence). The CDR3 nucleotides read TGTGCCAGCAGCCTGATCGCCGGGACAGGGAGTGGCTACACCTTC. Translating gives CASSLIAGTGSGYTF.

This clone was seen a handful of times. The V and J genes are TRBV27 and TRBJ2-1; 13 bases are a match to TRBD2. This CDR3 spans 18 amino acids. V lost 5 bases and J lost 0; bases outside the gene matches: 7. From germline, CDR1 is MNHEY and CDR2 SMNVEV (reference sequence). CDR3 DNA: TGTGCCAGCAGTAACACGGGACTAGCGGGAAACTCCTACAATGAGCAGTTCTTC. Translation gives CASSNTGLAGNSYNEQFF.

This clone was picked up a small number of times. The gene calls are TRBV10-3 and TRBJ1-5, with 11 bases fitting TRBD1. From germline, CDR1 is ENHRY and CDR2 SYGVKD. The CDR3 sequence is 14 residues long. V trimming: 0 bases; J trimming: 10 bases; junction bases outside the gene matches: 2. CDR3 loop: CAISESGQGEPQHF. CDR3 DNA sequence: TGTGCCATCAGTGAGTCGGGACAGGGGGAACCCCAGCATTTT.

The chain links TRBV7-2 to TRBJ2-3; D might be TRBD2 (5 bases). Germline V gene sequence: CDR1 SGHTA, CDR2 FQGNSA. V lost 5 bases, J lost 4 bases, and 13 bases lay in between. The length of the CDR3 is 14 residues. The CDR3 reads CASSPGIEADTQYF. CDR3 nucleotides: TGTGCCAGCAGCCCCGGGATAGAAGCAGATACGCAGTATTTT.

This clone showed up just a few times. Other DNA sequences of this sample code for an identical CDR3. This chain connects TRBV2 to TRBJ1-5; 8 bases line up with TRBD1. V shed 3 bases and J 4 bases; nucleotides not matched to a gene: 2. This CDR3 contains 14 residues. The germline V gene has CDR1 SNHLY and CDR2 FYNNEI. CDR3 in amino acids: CASSDRGRNQPQHF. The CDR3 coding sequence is TGTGCCAGCAGTGACAGGGGGCGAAATCAGCCCCAGCATTTT. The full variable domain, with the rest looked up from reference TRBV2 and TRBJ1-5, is EPEVTQTPSHQVTQMGQEVILRCVPISNHLYFYWYRQILGQKVEFLVSFYNNEISEKSEIFDDQFSVERPDGSNFTLKIRSTKLEDSAMYFCASSDRGRNQPQHFGDGTRLSIL.

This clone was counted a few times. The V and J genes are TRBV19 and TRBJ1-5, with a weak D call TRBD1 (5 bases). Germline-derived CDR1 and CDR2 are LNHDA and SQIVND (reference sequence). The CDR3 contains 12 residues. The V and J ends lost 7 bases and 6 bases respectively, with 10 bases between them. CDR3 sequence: CASTQGSQPQHF. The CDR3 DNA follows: TGTGCCAGTACGCAGGGATCTCAGCCCCAGCATTTT.

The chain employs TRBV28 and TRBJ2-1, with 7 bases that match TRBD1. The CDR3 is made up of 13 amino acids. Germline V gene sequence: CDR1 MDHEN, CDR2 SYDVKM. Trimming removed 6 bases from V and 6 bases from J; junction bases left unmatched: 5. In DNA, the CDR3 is TGTGCCAGCAGGTTTGGGACAGCCAATGAGCAGTTCTTC. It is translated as CASRFGTANEQFF.

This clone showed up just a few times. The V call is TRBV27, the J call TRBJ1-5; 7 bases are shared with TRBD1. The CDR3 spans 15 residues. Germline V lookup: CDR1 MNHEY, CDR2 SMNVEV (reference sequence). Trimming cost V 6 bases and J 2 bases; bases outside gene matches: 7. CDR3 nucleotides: TGTGCCAGCAGACGACAGGGTTGGGGCAATCAGCCCCAGCATTTT. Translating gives CASRRQGWGNQPQHF.

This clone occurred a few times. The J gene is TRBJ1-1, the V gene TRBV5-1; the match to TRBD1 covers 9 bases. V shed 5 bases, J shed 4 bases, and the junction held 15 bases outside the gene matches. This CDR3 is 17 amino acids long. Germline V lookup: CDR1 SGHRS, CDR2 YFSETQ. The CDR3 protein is CASSAAGTGRESTEAFF. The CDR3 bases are TGCGCCAGCAGTGCCGCCGGGACAGGGAGGGAGAGCACTGAAGCTTTCTTT.

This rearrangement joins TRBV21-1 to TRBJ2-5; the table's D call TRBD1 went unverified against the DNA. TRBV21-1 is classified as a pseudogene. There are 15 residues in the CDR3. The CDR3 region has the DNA TGTGCCAGCAGCAAACAGGTCAGATTACAAGAGACCCAGTACTTC. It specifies CASSKQVRLQETQYF.

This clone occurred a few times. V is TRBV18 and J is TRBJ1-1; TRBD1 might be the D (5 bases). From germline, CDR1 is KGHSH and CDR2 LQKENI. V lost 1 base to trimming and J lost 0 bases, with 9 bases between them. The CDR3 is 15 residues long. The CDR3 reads CASSPQGHVNTEAFF. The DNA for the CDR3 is TGTGCCAGCTCACCACAGGGGCACGTGAACACTGAAGCTTTCTTT.

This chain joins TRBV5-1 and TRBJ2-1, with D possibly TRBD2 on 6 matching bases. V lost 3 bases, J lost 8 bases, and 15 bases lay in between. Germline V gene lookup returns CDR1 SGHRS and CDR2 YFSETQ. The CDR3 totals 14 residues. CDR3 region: CASSSLGGPYEQFF. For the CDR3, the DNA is TGCGCCAGCAGCTCCCTGGGAGGTCCCTATGAGCAGTTCTTC.

CDR3 bases: TGTGCCAGCAGACCCCCCTTAGCGGGAGGTCCAGGTACGCAGTATTTT. It codes for CASRPPLAGGPGTQYF. V usage is TRBV7-2 and J usage is TRBJ2-3; 10 bases line up with TRBD2. The ends lost 6 bases at V and 8 bases at J; junction bases unmatched: 14. The germline CDR1 and CDR2 sequences are SGHTA and FQGNSA. The length of the CDR3 is 16 residues.

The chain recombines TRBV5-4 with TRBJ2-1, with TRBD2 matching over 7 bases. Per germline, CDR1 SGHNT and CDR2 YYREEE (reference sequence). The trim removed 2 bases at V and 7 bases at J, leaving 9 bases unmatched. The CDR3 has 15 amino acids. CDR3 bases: TGTGCCAGCAGCTTCTGGCGGGAGTTAGGGAATGAGCAGTTCTTC. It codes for CASSFWRELGNEQFF.

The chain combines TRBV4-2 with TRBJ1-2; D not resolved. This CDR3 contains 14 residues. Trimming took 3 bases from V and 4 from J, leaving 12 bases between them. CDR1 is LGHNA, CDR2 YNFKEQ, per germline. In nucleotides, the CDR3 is TGTGCCAGCAGCCAGATGAGGGCTGGCTATGGCTACACCTTC. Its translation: CASSQMRAGYGYTF.

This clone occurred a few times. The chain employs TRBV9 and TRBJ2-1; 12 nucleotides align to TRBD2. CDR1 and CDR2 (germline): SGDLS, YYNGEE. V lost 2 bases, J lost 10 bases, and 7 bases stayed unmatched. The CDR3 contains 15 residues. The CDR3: CASSVRLAGASEQFF. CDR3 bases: TGTGCCAGCAGCGTCCGACTAGCGGGAGCTTCGGAGCAGTTCTTC.

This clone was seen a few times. The CDR3 is CASSAFPGQGGEKLFF. CDR3 in DNA: TGTGCCAGCAGCGCCTTCCCGGGACAGGGTGGCGAAAAACTGTTTTTT. The J gene is TRBJ1-4, the V gene TRBV9; TRBD1 agrees at 9 bases. V lost 3 bases, J lost 8 bases, and 11 bases stayed unmatched. This CDR3 is 16 amino acids long. CDR1 is SGDLS, CDR2 YYNGEE, per germline.